This TCR beta chain was obtained from a study of response to subunit inactivated influenza vaccine. This clonotype has more than one count but fewer than ten. Germline values: CDR1 MNHNS, CDR2 SASEGT. The CDR3 is made up of 15 amino acids. The ends lost 6 bases at V and 10 bases at J; junction bases unmatched: 11. TCRdb passed the RT-PCR reads through MiXCR, listing each CDR3 protein once. Of more than 500,000 distinct CDR3 sequences in the sample, about 10% are singletons; the top ten hold about 11%. These same records also appear under a second study, on T cells expressing NK-cell markers. As reported in that work: What made the TCR beta cDNA was 5'RACE template switching with UMIs. The study drew TCR beta repertoires from sorted CD3+CD56+NKG2C+, CD3+CD56+NKG2C- and CD3+CD56-NKG2C+ T cells. Of CD8+ T cells, roughly 1.0-8% belonged to dominant NKG2C+ clonotypes in several donors. Uncertainty persisted over the HCMV specificity of expanded NKG2C+ T cell clones.

Sequences were derived from PBMCs from blood, sampled on the day of vaccination. The chain employs TRBV6-1 and TRBJ1-6, with 8 positions matching TRBD1. The source is a man aged 45 to 65 who received an inactivated influenza vaccine. CDR3 loop: CASSPLTDRESPLHF. In DNA, the CDR3 is TGTGCCAGCAGCCCCCTAACGGACAGGGAGTCACCCCTCCACTTT.